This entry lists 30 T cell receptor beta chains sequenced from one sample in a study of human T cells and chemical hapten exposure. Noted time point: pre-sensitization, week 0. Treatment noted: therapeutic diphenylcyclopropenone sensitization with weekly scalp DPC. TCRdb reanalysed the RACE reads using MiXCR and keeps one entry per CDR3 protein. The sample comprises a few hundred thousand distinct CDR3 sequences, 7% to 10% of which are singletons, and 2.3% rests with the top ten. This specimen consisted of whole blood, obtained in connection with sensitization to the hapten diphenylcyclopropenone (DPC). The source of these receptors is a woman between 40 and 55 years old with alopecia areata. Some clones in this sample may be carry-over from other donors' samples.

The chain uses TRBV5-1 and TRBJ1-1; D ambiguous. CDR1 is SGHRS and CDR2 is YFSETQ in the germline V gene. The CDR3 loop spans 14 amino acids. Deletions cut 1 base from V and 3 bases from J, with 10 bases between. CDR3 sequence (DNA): TGCGCCAGCAGCTTGTATGGTTCGTACACTGAAGCTTTCTTT. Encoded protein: CASSLYGSYTEAFF.

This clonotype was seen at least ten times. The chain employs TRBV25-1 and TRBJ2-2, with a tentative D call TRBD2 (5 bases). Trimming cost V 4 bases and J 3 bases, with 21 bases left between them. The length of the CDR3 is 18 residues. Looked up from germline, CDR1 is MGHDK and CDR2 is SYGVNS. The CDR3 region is CASSGNSGYLTDTGELFF. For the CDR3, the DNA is TGTGCCAGCAGTGGAAATTCGGGGTATCTCACCGACACCGGGGAGCTGTTTTTT.

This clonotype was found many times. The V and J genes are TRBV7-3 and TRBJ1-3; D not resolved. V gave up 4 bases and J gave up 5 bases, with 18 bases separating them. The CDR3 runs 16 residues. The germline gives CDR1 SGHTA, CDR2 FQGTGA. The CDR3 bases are TGTGCCAGCAGCTACCGCCGACGGGGAAGGAGAAACACCATATATTTT. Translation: CASSYRRRGRRNTIYF.

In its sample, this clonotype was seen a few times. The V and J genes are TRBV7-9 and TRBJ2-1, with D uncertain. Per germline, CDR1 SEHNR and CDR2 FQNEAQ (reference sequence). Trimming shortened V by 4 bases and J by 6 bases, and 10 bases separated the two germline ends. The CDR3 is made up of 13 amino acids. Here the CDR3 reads CASSYLLGNEQFF. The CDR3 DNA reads TGTGCCAGCAGCTATCTCCTAGGCAATGAGCAGTTCTTC.

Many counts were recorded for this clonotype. As DNA, the CDR3 is TGCGCCAGCAGCCTGGAGACAGGGGGCCGGCAGCCCCAGCATTTT. This gives the protein CASSLETGGRQPQHF. V and J are TRBV5-1 and TRBJ1-5; 10 bases match TRBD1. V trimming: 4 bases; J trimming: 7 bases; junction bases outside the gene matches: 8. This CDR3 has 15 residues. Germline values: CDR1 SGHRS, CDR2 YFSETQ.

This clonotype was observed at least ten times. CDR3 residues: CASSRTGLSEPQHF. CDR3 DNA sequence: TGTGCCAGCAGCCGGACAGGGTTGAGTGAGCCCCAGCATTTT. The J gene is TRBJ1-5, the V gene TRBV5-6; 8 bases align to TRBD1. This CDR3 comprises 14 residues. The germline V gene has CDR1 SGHDT and CDR2 YYEEEE. V trimming: 4 bases; J trimming: 8 bases; junction bases outside the gene matches: 8.

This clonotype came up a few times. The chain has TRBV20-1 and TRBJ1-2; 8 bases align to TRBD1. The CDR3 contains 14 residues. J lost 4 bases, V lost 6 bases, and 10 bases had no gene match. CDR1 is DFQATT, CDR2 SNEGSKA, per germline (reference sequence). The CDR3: CSAPYGQGSYGYTF. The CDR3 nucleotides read TGCAGTGCCCCTTATGGACAGGGATCCTATGGCTACACCTTC.

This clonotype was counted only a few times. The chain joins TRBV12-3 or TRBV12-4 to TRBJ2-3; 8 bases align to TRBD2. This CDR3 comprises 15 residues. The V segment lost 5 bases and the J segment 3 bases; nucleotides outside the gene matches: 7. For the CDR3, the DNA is TGTGCCAGCAGTGAGGCGGGCGGGAGGACAGATACGCAGTATTTT. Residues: CASSEAGGRTDTQYF.

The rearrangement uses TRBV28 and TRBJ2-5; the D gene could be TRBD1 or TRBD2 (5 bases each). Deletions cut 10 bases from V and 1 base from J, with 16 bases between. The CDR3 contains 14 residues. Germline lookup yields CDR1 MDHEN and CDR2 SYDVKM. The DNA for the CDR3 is TGTGCCACCTCCCCCCGGGGCACCCAAGAGACCCAGTACTTC. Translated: CATSPRGTQETQYF.

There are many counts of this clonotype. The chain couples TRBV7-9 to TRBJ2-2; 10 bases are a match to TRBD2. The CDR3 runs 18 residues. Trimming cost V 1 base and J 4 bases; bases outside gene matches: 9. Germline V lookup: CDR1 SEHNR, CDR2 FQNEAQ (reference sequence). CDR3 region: CASSLGASGRSGTGELFF. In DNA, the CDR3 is TGTGCCAGCAGCTTAGGGGCTAGCGGGAGATCTGGCACCGGGGAGCTGTTTTTT.

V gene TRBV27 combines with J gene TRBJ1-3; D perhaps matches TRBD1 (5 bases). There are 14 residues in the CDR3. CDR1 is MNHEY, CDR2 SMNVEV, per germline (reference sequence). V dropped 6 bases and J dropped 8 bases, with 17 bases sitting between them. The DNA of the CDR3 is TGTGCCAGCAGCTTTGGGGGGACCGGGGACACCATATATTTT. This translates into CASSFGGTGDTIYF.

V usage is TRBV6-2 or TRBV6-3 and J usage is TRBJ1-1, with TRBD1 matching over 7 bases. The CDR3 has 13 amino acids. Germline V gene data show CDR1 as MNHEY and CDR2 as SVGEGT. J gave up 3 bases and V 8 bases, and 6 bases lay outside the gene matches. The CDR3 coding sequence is TGTGCCAGCGGGACAGCCATTTACACTGAAGCTTTCTTT. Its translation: CASGTAIYTEAFF.

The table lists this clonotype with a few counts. Written as DNA, the CDR3 is TGTGCCAGCAGTTTAAAACCCCCCTACGAGCAGTACTTC. It encodes CASSLKPPYEQYF. The chain carries TRBV27 and TRBJ2-7, with unresolved D. The CDR3 sequence is 13 residues long. Germline CDR1 is MNHEY and CDR2 is SMNVEV (reference sequence). The V end lost 2 bases, the J end lost 2 bases, and 7 bases lay between the germline ends.

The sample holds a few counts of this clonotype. This CDR3 is CASMLTRLRSNQPQHF. DNA for the CDR3: TGTGCCAGCATGTTGACTCGGCTCCGTAGCAATCAGCCCCAGCATTTT. The chain is built from TRBV6-4 and TRBJ1-5; D is unresolved. Trimming cost V 7 bases and J 0 bases, with 16 bases left between them. This CDR3 contains 16 residues. CDR1 and CDR2 (germline): MRHNA, SNTAGT.

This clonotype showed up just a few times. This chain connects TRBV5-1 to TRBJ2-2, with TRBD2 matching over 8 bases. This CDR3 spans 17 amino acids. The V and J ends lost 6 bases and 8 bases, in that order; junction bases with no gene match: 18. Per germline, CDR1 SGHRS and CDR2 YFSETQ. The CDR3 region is CASTLPLAGGGDGELFF. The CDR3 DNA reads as TGCGCCAGCACTCTCCCTCTGGCGGGAGGAGGAGATGGGGAGCTGTTTTTT. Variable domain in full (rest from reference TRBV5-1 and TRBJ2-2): KAGVTQTPRYLIKTRGQQVTLSCSPISGHRSVSWYQQTPGQGLQFLFEYFSETQRNKGNFPGRFSGRQFSNSRSEMNVSTLELGDSALYLCASTLPLAGGGDGELFFGEGSRLTVL.

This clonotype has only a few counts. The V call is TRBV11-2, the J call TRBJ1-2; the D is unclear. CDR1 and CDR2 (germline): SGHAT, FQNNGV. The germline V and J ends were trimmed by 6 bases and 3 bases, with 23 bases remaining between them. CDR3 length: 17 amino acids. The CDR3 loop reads CASSHIKRSSLYYGYTF. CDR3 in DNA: TGTGCCAGCAGTCACATCAAACGGTCCTCCCTTTACTATGGCTACACCTTC.

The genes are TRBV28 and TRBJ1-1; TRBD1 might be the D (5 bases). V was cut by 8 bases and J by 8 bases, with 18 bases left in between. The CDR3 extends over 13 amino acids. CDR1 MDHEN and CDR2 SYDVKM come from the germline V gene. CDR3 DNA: TGTGCCAGCCTAGCTGAAACTCCAGGGGAAGCTTTCTTT. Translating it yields CASLAETPGEAFF.

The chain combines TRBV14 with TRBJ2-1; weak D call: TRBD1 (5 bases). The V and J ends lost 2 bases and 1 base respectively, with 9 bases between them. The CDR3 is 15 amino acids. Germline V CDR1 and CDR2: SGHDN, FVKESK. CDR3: CASSQRRTSYNEQFF. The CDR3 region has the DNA TGTGCCAGCAGCCAACGTCGGACATCCTACAATGAGCAGTTCTTC.

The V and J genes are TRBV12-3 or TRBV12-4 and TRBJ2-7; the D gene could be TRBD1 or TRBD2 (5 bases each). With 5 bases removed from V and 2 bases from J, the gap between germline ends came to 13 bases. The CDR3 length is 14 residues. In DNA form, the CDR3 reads TGTGCCAGCAGTCGAGGGGTCTTTCCCTACGAGCAGTACTTC. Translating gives CASSRGVFPYEQYF.

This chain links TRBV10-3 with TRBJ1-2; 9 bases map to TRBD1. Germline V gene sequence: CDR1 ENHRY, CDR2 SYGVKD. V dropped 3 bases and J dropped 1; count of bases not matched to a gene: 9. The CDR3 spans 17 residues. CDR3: CAISESLPGQGNYGYTF. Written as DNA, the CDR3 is TGTGCCATCAGTGAAAGCCTCCCGGGACAGGGTAACTATGGCTACACCTTC.

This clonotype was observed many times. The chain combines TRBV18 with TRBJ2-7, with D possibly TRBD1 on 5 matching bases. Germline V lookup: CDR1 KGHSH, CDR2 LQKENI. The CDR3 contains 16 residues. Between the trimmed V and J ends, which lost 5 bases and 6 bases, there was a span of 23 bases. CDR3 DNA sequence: TGTGCCAGCTCAGCCCTAGGGGCTACGAGCATTCCCGAGCAGTACTTC. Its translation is CASSALGATSIPEQYF.

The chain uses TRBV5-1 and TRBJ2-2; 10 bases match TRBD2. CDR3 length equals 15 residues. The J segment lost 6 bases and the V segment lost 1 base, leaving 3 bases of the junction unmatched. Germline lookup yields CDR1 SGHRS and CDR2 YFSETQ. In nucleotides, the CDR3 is TGCGCCAGCAGCTTGAGTCTAGCGGGAGCCGGGGAGCTGTTTTTT. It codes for CASSLSLAGAGELFF.

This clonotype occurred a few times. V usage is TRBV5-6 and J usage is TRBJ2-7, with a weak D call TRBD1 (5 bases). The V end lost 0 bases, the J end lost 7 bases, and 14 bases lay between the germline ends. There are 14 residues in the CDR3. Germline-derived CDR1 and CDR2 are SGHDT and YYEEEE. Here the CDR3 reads CASSLASGSDEQYF. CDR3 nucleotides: TGTGCCAGCAGCTTGGCGTCAGGGTCGGATGAGCAGTACTTC.

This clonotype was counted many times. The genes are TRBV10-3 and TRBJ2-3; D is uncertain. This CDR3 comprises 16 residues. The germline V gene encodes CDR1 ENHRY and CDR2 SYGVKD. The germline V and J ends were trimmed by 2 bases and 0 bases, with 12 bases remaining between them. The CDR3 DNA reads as TGTGCCATCAGTGAGAGGGCAGAGACTAGCACAGATACGCAGTATTTT. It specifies CAISERAETSTDTQYF.

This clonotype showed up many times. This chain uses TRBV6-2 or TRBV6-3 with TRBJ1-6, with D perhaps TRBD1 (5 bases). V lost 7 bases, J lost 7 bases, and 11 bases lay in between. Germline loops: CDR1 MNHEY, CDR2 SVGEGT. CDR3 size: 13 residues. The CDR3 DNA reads TGTGCCAGCATCGGGACGGAAAATTCACCCCTCCACTTT. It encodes CASIGTENSPLHF.

CDR3 region: CASLADSGNTIYF. CDR3 coding DNA: TGTGCCAGCCTGGCAGACTCTGGAAACACCATATATTTT. This rearrangement joins TRBV2 to TRBJ1-3; D is unresolved. Trimming removed 8 bases at V and 0 bases at J, with 8 bases between. The CDR3 is 13 amino acids. Germline CDR1 and CDR2: SNHLY and FYNNEI. Drawing the rest from reference TRBV2 and TRBJ1-3, the complete variable domain is EPEVTQTPSHQVTQMGQEVILRCVPISNHLYFYWYRQILGQKVEFLVSFYNNEISEKSEIFDDQFSVERPDGSNFTLKIRSTKLEDSAMYFCASLADSGNTIYFGEGSWLTVV.

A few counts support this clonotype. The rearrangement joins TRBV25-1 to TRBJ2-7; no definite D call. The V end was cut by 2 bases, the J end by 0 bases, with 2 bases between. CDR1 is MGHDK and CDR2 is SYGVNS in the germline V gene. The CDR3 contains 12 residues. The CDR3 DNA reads TGTGCCAGCAGTGAACCCTCCTACGAGCAGTACTTC. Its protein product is CASSEPSYEQYF.

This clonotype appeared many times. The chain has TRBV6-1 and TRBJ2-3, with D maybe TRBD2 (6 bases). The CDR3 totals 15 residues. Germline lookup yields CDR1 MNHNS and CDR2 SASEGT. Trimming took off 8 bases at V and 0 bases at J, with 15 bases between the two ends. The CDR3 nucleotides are TGTGCCAGCTGTAGCGGACCTCTTAGCACAGATACGCAGTATTTT. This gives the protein CASCSGPLSTDTQYF.

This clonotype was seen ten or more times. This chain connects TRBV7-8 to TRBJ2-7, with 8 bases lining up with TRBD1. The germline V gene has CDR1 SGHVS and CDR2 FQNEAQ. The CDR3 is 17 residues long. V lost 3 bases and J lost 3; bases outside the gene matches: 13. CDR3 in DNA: TGTGCCAGCAGCTTCCTACACTTCAGGGGACAGGTCTACGAGCAGTACTTC. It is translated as CASSFLHFRGQVYEQYF. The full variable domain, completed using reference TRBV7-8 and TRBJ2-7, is GAGVSQSPRYKVAKRGQDVALRCDPISGHVSLFWYQQALGQGPEFLTYFQNEAQLDKSGLPSDRFFAERPEGSVSTLKIQRTQQEDSAVYLCASSFLHFRGQVYEQYFGPGTRLTVT.

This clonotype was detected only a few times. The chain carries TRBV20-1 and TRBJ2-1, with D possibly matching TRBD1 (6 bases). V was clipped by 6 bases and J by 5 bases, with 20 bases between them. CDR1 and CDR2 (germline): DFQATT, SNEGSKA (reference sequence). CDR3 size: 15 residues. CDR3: CSAPRGWRLNNEQFF. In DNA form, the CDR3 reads TGCAGTGCCCCCAGGGGATGGAGGTTGAACAATGAGCAGTTCTTC.